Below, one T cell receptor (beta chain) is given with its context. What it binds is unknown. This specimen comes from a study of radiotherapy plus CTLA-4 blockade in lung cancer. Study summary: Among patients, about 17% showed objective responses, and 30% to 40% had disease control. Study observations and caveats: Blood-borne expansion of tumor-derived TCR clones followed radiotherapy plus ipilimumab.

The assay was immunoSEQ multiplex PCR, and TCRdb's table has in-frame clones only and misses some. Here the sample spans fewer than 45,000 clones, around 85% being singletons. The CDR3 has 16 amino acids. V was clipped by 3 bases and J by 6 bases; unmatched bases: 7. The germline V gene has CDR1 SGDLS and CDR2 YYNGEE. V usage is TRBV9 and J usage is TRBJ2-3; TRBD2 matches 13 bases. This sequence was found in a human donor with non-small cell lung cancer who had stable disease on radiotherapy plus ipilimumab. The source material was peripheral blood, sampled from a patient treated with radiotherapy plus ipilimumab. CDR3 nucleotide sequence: TGTGCCAGCAGCGCTCGACTAGCGGGAGGATCCGATACGCAGTATTTT. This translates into CASSARLAGGSDTQYF.